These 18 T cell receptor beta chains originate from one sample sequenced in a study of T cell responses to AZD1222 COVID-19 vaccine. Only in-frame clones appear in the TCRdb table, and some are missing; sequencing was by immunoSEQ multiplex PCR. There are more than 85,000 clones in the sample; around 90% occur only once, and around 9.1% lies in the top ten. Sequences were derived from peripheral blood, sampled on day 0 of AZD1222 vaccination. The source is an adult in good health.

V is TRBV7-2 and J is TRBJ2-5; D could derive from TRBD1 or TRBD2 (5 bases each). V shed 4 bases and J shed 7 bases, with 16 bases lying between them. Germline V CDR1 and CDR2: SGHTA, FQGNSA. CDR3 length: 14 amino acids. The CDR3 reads CASSSWDRGWTQYF. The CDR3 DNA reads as TGTGCCAGCAGCTCCTGGGACCGTGGTTGGACCCAGTACTTC.

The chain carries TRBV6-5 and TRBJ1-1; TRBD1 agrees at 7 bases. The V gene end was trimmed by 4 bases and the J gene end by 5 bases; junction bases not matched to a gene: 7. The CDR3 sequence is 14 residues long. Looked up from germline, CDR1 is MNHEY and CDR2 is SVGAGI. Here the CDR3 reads CASSLDRVRTEAFF. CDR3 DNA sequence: TGTGCCAGCAGTTTAGACAGGGTGAGAACTGAAGCTTTCTTT.

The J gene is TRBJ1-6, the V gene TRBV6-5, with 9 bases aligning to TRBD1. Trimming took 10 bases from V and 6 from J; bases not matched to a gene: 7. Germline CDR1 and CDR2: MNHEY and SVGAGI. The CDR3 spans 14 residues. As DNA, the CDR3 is TGTGCCACACAGGGGGCTCGGGGTAATTCACCCCTCCACTTT. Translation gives CATQGARGNSPLHF.

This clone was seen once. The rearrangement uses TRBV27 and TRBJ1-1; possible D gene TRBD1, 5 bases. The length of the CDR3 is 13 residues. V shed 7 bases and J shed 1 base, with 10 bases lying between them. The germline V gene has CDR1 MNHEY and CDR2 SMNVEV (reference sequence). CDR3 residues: CASTRQKNTEAFF. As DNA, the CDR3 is TGTGCCAGCACCAGACAGAAGAACACTGAAGCTTTCTTT.

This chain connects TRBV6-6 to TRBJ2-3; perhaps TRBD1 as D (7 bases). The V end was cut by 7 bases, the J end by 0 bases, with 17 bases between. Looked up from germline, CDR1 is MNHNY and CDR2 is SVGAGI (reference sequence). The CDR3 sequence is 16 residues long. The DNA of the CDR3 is TGTGCCAGCACCACGCCACAGGGGAGGAGCACAGATACGCAGTATTTT. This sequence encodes CASTTPQGRSTDTQYF.

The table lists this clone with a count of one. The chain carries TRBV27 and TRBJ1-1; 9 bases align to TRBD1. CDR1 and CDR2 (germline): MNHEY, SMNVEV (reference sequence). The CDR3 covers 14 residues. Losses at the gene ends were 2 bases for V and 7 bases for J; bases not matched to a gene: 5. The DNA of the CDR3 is TGTGCCAGCAGTTTAATTACAGGGGGCGGTGAAGCTTTCTTT. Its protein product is CASSLITGGGEAFF.

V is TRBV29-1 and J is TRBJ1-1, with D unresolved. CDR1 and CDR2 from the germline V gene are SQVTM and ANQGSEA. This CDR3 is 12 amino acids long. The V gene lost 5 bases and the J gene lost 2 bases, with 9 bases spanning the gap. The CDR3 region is CSVLPLNTEAFF. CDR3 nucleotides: TGCAGCGTTTTGCCTCTCAACACTGAAGCTTTCTTT.

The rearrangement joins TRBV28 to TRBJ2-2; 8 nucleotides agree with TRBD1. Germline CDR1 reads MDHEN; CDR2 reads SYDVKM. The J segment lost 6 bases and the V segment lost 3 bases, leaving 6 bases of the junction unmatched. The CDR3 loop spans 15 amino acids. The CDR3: CASSFRGRLSGELFF. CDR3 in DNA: TGTGCCAGCAGTTTCAGGGGGCGCCTTTCCGGGGAGCTGTTTTTT.

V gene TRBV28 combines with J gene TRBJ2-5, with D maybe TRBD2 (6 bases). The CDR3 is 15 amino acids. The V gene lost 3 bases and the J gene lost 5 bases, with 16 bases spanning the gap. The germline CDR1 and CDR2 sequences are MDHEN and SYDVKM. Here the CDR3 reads CASSFRLGRPETQYF. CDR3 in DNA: TGTGCCAGCAGTTTCCGACTAGGGCGGCCGGAGACCCAGTACTTC.

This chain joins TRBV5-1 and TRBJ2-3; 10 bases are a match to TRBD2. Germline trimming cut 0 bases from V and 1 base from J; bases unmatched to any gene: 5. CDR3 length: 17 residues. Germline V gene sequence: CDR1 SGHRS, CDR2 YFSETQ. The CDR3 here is CASSLVLAGVGTDTQYF. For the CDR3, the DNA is TGCGCCAGCAGCTTGGTTCTAGCGGGAGTCGGCACAGATACGCAGTATTTT.

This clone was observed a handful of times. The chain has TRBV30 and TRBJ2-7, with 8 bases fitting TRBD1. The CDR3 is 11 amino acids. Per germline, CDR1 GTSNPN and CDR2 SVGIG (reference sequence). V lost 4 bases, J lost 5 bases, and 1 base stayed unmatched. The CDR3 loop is CAWKDRDEQYF. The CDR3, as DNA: TGTGCCTGGAAGGACAGGGACGAGCAGTACTTC.

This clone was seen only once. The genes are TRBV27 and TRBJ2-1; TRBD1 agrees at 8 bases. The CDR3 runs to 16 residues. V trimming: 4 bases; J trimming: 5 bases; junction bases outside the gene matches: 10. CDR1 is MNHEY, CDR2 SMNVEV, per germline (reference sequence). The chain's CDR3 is CASSSPYGQGHNEQFF. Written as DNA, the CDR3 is TGTGCCAGCAGTTCGCCCTATGGACAGGGCCACAATGAGCAGTTCTTC.

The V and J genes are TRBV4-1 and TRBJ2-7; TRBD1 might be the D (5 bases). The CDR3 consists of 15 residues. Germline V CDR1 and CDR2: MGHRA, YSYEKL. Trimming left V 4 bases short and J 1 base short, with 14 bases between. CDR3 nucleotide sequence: TGCGCCAGCAGCCTTACAAGGGGTGGATCCTACGAGCAGTACTTC. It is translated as CASSLTRGGSYEQYF.

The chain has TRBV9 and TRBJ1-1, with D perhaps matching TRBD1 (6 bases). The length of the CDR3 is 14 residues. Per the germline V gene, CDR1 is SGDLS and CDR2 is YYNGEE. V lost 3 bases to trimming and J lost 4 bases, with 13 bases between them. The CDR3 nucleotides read TGTGCCAGCAGCGGATTGACAGGCCCCACTGAAGCTTTCTTT. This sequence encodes CASSGLTGPTEAFF.

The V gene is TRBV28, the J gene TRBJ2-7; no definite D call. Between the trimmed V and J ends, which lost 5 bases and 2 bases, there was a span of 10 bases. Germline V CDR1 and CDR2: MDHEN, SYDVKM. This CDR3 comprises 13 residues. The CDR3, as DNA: TGTGCCAGCAGTCCTAGTTTAACCTACGAGCAGTACTTC. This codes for CASSPSLTYEQYF.

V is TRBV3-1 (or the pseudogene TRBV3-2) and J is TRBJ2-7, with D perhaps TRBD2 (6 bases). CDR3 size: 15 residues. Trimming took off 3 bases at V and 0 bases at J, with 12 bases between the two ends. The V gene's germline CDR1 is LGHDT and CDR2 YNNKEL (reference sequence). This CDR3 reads CASSQAGSRSYEQYF. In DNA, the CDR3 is TGTGCCAGCAGCCAGGCGGGATCCCGCTCCTACGAGCAGTACTTC.

As DNA, the CDR3 is TGTGCCTGGAGGGACAGAATACCTTACCTCTCCTACAATGAGCAGTTCTTC. It is translated as CAWRDRIPYLSYNEQFF. The rearrangement uses TRBV30 and TRBJ2-1; a possible D gene is TRBD1 (6 bases). V lost 3 bases and J 0 bases, leaving 18 bases between the germline ends. The germline gives CDR1 GTSNPN, CDR2 SVGIG (reference sequence). CDR3 size: 17 residues.

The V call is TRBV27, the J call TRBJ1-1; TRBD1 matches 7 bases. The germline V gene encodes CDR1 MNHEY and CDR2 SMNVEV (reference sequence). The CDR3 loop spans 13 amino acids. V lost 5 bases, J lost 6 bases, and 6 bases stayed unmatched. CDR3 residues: CASSPPDRAEAFF. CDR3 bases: TGTGCCAGCAGTCCCCCCGACAGGGCTGAAGCTTTCTTT.